This T cell receptor (beta chain) comes out of a study of read filtering for tumor transcriptome and immune sequencing. Study information: Patients were approximately 17 male and roughly 15 female, mean age approximately 70 years, range 47 to 80. DNase treatment preceded whole-transcriptome library preparation. Study outcomes and limitations: RNA-seq captured clonotypes less deeply and reliably than IR-seq.

The germline CDR1 and CDR2 sequences are SEHNR and FQNEAQ (reference sequence). The V end lost 5 bases, the J end lost 4 bases, and 21 bases lay between the germline ends. This CDR3 contains 17 residues. This clonotype has a count of ten or more. The target antigen is unknown. Molecular barcoded adaptors covering alpha/delta and beta/gamma chains were used on about 0.4 ug RNA. In TCRdb, the reads were re-called with MiXCR into one record per CDR3 protein. The sample carries tens of thousands of distinct CDR3 sequences, 20% to 25% recorded once. The sample comprised a population of CD138-negative cells sorted from bone marrow. The rearrangement uses TRBV7-9 and TRBJ2-1, with D tentatively TRBD1 (6 bases). This TCR was recovered from a donor over 35 with multiple myeloma. The CDR3 DNA follows: TGTGCCAGCAGCCGAGACAGGACCACCTCGGGGTACAATGAGCAGTTCTTC. Translating it yields CASSRDRTTSGYNEQFF.